Sequencing of this T cell receptor beta chain was carried out in a study of vaccination and CD4 T cells after COVID-19. As for this clonotype: Its antigen is not known.

The Oncomine TCR Beta short-read assay generated sequence data from the DNA of cultured CD4+ T cells. TCRdb fed the PCR reads into MiXCR, producing one record per CDR3 protein. The sample shows over 13,000 distinct CDR3 sequences, approximately 21% of them seen only once. From germline, CDR1 is MNHNS and CDR2 SASEGT. With V trimmed by 8 bases and J by 3 bases, 4 bases remained unmatched. This CDR3 is built from 12 residues. Treatment of the sample: roughly 11-day PBMC culture with coronavirus spike peptide pools or control peptides (ViraFEST assay). Per-well cultures of two million PBMCs received 8 to 10 IU/ml IL-2 and about 10 ug/ml peptide pools.

The J gene is TRBJ2-7, the V gene TRBV6-1; TRBD1 matches 7 bases. The TCR was taken from a human donor with COVID-19. Sequencing was performed on cultured CD4+ T cells from blood. DNA for the CDR3: TGTGCCAGCGGTCGACAGGGCTACGAGCAGTACTTC. Its translation is CASGRQGYEQYF.